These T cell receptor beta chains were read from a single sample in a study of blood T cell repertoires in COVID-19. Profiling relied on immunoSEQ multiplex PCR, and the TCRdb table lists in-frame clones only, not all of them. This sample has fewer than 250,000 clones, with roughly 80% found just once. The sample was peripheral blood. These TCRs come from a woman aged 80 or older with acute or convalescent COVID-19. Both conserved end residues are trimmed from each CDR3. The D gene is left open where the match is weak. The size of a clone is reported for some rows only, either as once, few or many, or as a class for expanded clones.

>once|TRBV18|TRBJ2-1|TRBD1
ASSPGTGEPYNEQF
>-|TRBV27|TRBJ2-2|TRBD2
ASSLVGLAGGANTGELF
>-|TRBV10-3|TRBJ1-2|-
AISESSPYGGSGGYT
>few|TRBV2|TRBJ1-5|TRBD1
ASSFAGTGRQPQH
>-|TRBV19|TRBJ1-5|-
ASRLSGGHQPQH
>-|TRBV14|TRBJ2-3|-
ASSRLGRGTDTQY
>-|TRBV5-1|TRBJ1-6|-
ASSRMGGGNSPLH
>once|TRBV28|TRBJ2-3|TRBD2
ASSSPGLAGGPHTDTQY
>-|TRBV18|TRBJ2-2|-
ASSPSGPGELF
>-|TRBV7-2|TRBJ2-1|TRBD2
ASSLAYATSANEQF
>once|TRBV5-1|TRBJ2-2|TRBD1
ASSSTGMTGELF
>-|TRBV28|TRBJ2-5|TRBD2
ASSATSGRAEVQY
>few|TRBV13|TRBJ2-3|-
ASSLGTGTGGPDAQY
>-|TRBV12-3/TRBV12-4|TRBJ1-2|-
ASTRQQGYGYT
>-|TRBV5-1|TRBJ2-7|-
ASSFPEVGGITYEQY
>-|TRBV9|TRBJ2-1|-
ASSVSIGDNEQF
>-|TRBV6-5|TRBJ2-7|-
ASSYQGGEQY
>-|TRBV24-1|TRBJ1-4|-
ATSDFRGGKLF
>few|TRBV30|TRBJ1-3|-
AWSLTGLRNTIY
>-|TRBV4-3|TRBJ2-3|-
ASSQRGGAADTQY
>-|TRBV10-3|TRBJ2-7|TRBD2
AISDQGLAGSEQY
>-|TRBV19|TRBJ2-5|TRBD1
ASSIRTGAETQY
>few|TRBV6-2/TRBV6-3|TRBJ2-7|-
ASSLWSGTELSYEQY
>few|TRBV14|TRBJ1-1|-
ASSQITDRNTEAF
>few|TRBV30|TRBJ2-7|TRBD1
AWSDYGTGSPYEQY
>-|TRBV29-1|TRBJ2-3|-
SVARGTDADTQY
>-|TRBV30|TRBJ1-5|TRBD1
AWSTGGDQPQH
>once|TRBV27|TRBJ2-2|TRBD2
ASRLAGNTGELF
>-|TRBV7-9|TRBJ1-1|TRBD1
ASSLGQGVRTEAF
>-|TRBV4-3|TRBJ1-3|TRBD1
ASSQERRLGGWGNTIY
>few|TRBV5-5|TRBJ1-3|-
ASSLVDSSGNTIY
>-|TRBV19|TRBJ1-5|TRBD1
ASSRTGGNQPQH
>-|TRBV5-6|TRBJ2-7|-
ASSLLQGGPYEQY
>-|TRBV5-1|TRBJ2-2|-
ASSLDITNTGELF
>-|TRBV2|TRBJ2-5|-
ASSPGTGRGSQETQY
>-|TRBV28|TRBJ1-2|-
ASSFGGWGGYT
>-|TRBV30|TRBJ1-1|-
AWRLAGNTEAF